The 27 T cell receptor beta chains in this list originate from one sample, sequenced in a study of cytomegalovirus exposure and HLA in healthy donors (dated by TCRdb to about 2017). The receptor library was made with the immunoSEQ multiplex PCR assay. The table was pulled from immuneACCESS by TCRdb, which kept in-frame rearrangements only. Such tables lose some clones; where checked, under half of the loss comes from unresolved V genes, and the rest has no known cause. The sample table holds more than 200,000 clones, of which roughly nine tenths were seen once. The ten largest account for approximately 12% of the sample. Sequenced input: PBMCs. The receptors come from a man in his late teens or twenties in good health and CMV-seropositive.

The gene calls are TRBV9 and TRBJ2-5; D unclear. This CDR3 is 13 amino acids long. Trimming removed 4 bases from V and 3 bases from J, with 10 bases in between. Germline V gene data show CDR1 as SGDLS and CDR2 as YYNGEE. CDR3 bases: TGTGCCAGCAGCCCTGGGATAGAAGAGACCCAGTACTTC. Its translation is CASSPGIEETQYF. Combining the CDR3 with reference TRBV9 and TRBJ2-5 gives the whole variable domain DSGVTQTPKHLITATGQRVTLRCSPRSGDLSVYWYQQSLDQGLQFLIQYYNGEERAKGNILERFSAQQFPDLHSELNLSSLELGDSALYFCASSPGIEETQYFGPGTRLLVL.

CDR3 DNA: TGTGCCTGGAGTGTACGTCTGGACACCATATATTTT. Protein product: CAWSVRLDTIYF. The genes are TRBV30 and TRBJ1-3, with D unresolved. The CDR3 contains 12 residues. V was trimmed by 0 bases and J by 8 bases, leaving 8 bases between them. The germline CDR1 and CDR2 sequences are GTSNPN and SVGIG (reference sequence).

This clone came up a few times. This chain links TRBV6-6 with TRBJ1-5; unclear D gene. The germline V gene has CDR1 MNHNY and CDR2 SVGAGI (reference sequence). The V and J ends lost 5 bases and 4 bases respectively, with 6 bases between them. This CDR3 is 12 amino acids long. The CDR3 loop is CASSRRNQPQHF. CDR3 nucleotides: TGTGCCAGCAGTCGACGGAATCAGCCCCAGCATTTT.

The chain combines TRBV7-9 with TRBJ2-7, with 12 nucleotides matching TRBD1. Germline trimming cut 7 bases from V and 6 bases from J; bases unmatched to any gene: 4. Germline CDR1 and CDR2: SEHNR and FQNEAQ (reference sequence). The length of the CDR3 is 13 residues. The CDR3 reads CASIGTGGREQYF. The CDR3 DNA is TGTGCCAGCATCGGGACAGGGGGCCGCGAGCAGTACTTC. The full variable domain, completed using reference TRBV7-9 and TRBJ2-7, is DTGVSQNPRHKITKRGQNVTFRCDPISEHNRLYWYRQTLGQGPEFLTYFQNEAQLEKSRLLSDRFSAERPKGSFSTLEIQRTEQGDSAMYLCASIGTGGREQYFGPGTRLTVT.

This clone was counted between two and nine times. This chain links TRBV19 with TRBJ1-5; 7 bases line up with TRBD1. The V segment lost 10 bases and the J segment 6 bases; nucleotides outside the gene matches: 9. The CDR3 extends over 13 amino acids. From germline, CDR1 is LNHDA and CDR2 SQIVND (reference sequence). This CDR3 is CAIATGDRQPQHF. The CDR3 region has the DNA TGTGCCATCGCCACAGGGGACCGTCAGCCCCAGCATTTT. The whole variable domain, filled in from reference TRBV19 and TRBJ1-5, reads DGGITQSPKYLFRKEGQNVTLSCEQNLNHDAMYWYRQDPGQGLRLIYYSQIVNDFQKGDIAEGYSVSREKKESFPLTVTSAQKNPTAFYLCAIATGDRQPQHFGDGTRLSIL.

This clone was recorded only once. This chain joins TRBV11-2 and TRBJ2-1; TRBD1 might be the D (7 bases). The CDR3 has 15 amino acids. V lost 5 bases, J lost 7 bases, and 18 bases lay in between. The germline V gene encodes CDR1 SGHAT and CDR2 FQNNGV. CDR3 amino acids: CASSLRTGAGNEQFF. CDR3 DNA sequence: TGTGCCAGCAGCCTCCGTACAGGGGCGGGGAATGAGCAGTTCTTC. The complete variable domain, with remaining parts taken from reference TRBV11-2 and TRBJ2-1, reads EAGVAQSPRYKIIEKRQSVAFWCNPISGHATLYWYQQILGQGPKLLIQFQNNGVVDDSQLPKDRFSAERLKGVDSTLKIQPAKLEDSAVYLCASSLRTGAGNEQFFGPGTRLTVL.

The V call is TRBV5-4, the J call TRBJ1-2; 8 nucleotides align to TRBD1. Germline CDR1 and CDR2: SGHNT and YYREEE (reference sequence). This CDR3 comprises 14 residues. V shed 4 bases and J 4 bases; nucleotides not matched to a gene: 6. The CDR3 reads CASSHPDRGYGYTF. The CDR3 DNA follows: TGTGCCAGCAGCCACCCCGACAGGGGCTATGGCTACACCTTC.

The V and J genes are TRBV7-8 and TRBJ2-2; 12 bases are shared with TRBD2. This CDR3 has 16 amino acids. The germline gives CDR1 SGHVS, CDR2 FQNEAQ. V was pared by 5 bases and J by 5 bases, with 6 bases of the junction left unmatched. CDR3 sequence: CASSELAGGQTGELFF. CDR3 nucleotides: TGTGCCAGCAGCGAACTAGCGGGAGGTCAAACCGGGGAGCTGTTTTTT.

The rearrangement links TRBV5-1 to TRBJ2-1; 7 bases map to TRBD2. The CDR3 contains 12 residues. CDR1 and CDR2 (germline): SGHRS, YFSETQ. The CDR3: CSSRLADNEQFF. For the CDR3, the DNA is TGCTCGAGTCGGCTAGCGGACAATGAGCAGTTCTTC. Looking up the rest from reference TRBV5-1 and TRBJ2-1 gives the full variable domain: KAGVTQTPRYLIKTRGQQVTLSCSPISGHRSVSWYQQTPGQGLQFLFEYFSETQRNKGNFPGRFSGRQFSNSRSEMNVSTLELGDSALYLCSSRLADNEQFFGPGTRLTVL.

This clone was observed a few times. The chain carries TRBV7-3 and TRBJ2-5, with TRBD2 as a possible D gene (5 bases). Looked up from germline, CDR1 is SGHTA and CDR2 is FQGTGA. The V end lost 2 bases, the J end lost 4 bases, and 11 bases lay between the germline ends. The CDR3 length is 14 residues. CDR3 sequence reads: CASSLGSAGETQYF. In DNA form, the CDR3 reads TGTGCCAGCAGCTTAGGGTCGGCGGGAGAGACCCAGTACTTC.

V is TRBV7-9 and J is TRBJ2-7, with a tentative D call TRBD1 (5 bases). The CDR3 consists of 12 residues. Germline CDR1 and CDR2: SEHNR and FQNEAQ (reference sequence). V shed 6 bases and J shed 0 bases, with 6 bases lying between them. The chain's CDR3 is CASRGASYEQYF. CDR3 sequence (DNA): TGTGCCAGCAGAGGGGCCTCCTACGAGCAGTACTTC.

The chain recombines TRBV11-3 with TRBJ2-7, with 7 bases lining up with TRBD2. The CDR3 is 15 amino acids. J lost 2 bases, V lost 3 bases, and 7 bases had no gene match. From germline, CDR1 is SGHNT and CDR2 YENEEA. The CDR3 loop is CASSFGPSGPYEQYF. The DNA of the CDR3 is TGTGCCAGCAGCTTTGGGCCTAGCGGACCCTACGAGCAGTACTTC.

The chain uses TRBV6-1 and TRBJ1-3; D unclear. This CDR3 has 13 residues. The V end lost 3 bases, the J end lost 0 bases, and 3 bases lay between the germline ends. From germline, CDR1 is MNHNS and CDR2 SASEGT. The DNA of the CDR3 is TGTGCCAGCAGTGATATCTCTGGAAACACCATATATTTT. It yields the protein CASSDISGNTIYF.

This clone was observed a single time. The chain uses TRBV7-9 and TRBJ2-7; D may be TRBD1 (5 bases). CDR1 and CDR2 (germline): SEHNR, FQNEAQ (reference sequence). The CDR3 totals 15 residues. V was shortened by 3 bases and J by 6 bases, with 18 bases between the two germline ends. The CDR3: CASSFRGAQSGEQYF. The CDR3, as DNA: TGTGCCAGCAGCTTTAGGGGCGCCCAATCGGGCGAGCAGTACTTC.

The chain has TRBV5-1 and TRBJ2-7; no clear D gene. There are 14 residues in the CDR3. The V gene's germline CDR1 is SGHRS and CDR2 YFSETQ. Trimming removed 0 bases from V and 4 bases from J, with 11 bases in between. Here the CDR3 reads CASSLVPPQYEQYF. The CDR3 DNA sequence: TGCGCCAGCAGCTTGGTTCCCCCTCAGTACGAGCAGTACTTC.

For this clone: Other DNA sequences of this sample code for an identical CDR3. The V call is TRBV27, the J call TRBJ2-1; D remains ambiguous. V gave up 4 bases and J gave up 0 bases, with 10 bases separating them. The V gene's germline CDR1 is MNHEY and CDR2 SMNVEV (reference sequence). The CDR3 has 15 amino acids. CDR3 in amino acids: CASSSARSSYNEQFF. CDR3 coding DNA: TGTGCCAGCAGTTCCGCTCGTAGCTCCTACAATGAGCAGTTCTTC.

V gene TRBV4-2 combines with J gene TRBJ2-3; D is unclear. The CDR3 sequence is 13 residues long. Germline-derived CDR1 and CDR2 are LGHNA and YNFKEQ. Trimming took 1 base from V and 4 from J, leaving 6 bases between them. The CDR3 bases are TGTGCCAGCAGCCAAGCTGGGGCAGATACGCAGTATTTT. Protein sequence: CASSQAGADTQYF.

The V call is TRBV4-1, the J call TRBJ1-1; unclear D gene. Germline V gives CDR1 MGHRA, CDR2 YSYEKL. With 4 bases removed from V and 4 bases from J, the gap between germline ends came to 16 bases. The length of the CDR3 is 15 residues. The CDR3 DNA follows: TGCGCCAGCAGCCCCCATGGGAAACGGGGCACTGAAGCTTTCTTT. Its translation is CASSPHGKRGTEAFF.

The chain carries TRBV30 and TRBJ1-2; 9 nucleotides align to TRBD1. Germline lookup yields CDR1 GTSNPN and CDR2 SVGIG (reference sequence). The CDR3 has 14 residues. V was clipped by 8 bases and J by 7 bases; unmatched bases: 14. As DNA, the CDR3 is TGTGCCGGTTACCACTGGGACAGGGAGGGTGGCTACACCTTC. Its protein is CAGYHWDREGGYTF.

The chain uses TRBV6-5 and TRBJ2-2, with 11 bases identical to TRBD2. With V trimmed by 6 bases and J by 3 bases, 3 bases remained unmatched. CDR3 length: 15 residues. Germline V lookup: CDR1 MNHEY, CDR2 SVGAGI. CDR3 DNA sequence: TGTGCCAGCAGGCCGACTAGCGGGGACACCGGGGAGCTGTTTTTT. Its translation is CASRPTSGDTGELFF.

The chain employs TRBV18 and TRBJ2-7; no firm D call. V dropped 6 bases and J dropped 0 bases, with 15 bases sitting between them. The V gene's germline CDR1 is KGHSH and CDR2 LQKENI. This CDR3 contains 15 residues. CDR3 residues: CASSVDAKSSYEQYF. CDR3 sequence (DNA): TGTGCCAGCTCCGTGGACGCCAAAAGCTCCTACGAGCAGTACTTC. The full variable domain, with the rest looked up from reference TRBV18 and TRBJ2-7, is NAGVMQNPRHLVRRRGQEARLRCSPMKGHSHVYWYRQLPEEGLKFMVYLQKENIIDESGMPKERFSAEFPKEGPSILRIQQVVRGDSAAYFCASSVDAKSSYEQYFGPGTRLTVT.

CDR3 in amino acids: CAWSVSNGDEKLFF. Written as DNA, the CDR3 is TGTGCCTGGAGTGTATCCAACGGGGATGAAAAACTGTTTTTT. The V and J genes are TRBV30 and TRBJ1-4; unclear D gene. Germline CDR1 reads GTSNPN; CDR2 reads SVGIG (reference sequence). Trimming shortened V by 0 bases and J by 6 bases, and 11 bases separated the two germline ends. The CDR3 spans 14 residues.

This clone was seen only once. The gene calls are TRBV27 and TRBJ1-2; weak D call: TRBD1 (6 bases). The germline V and J ends were trimmed by 6 bases and 3 bases, with 14 bases remaining between them. Germline CDR1 MNHEY, CDR2 SMNVEV (reference sequence). The CDR3 sequence is 14 residues long. CDR3 amino acids: CASSRSAGDYGYTF. The CDR3 region has the DNA TGTGCCAGCAGCCGATCAGCAGGGGACTATGGCTACACCTTC.

This chain joins TRBV30 and TRBJ1-2; D remains ambiguous. V lost 1 base and J 6 bases, leaving 6 bases between the germline ends. The germline gives CDR1 GTSNPN, CDR2 SVGIG (reference sequence). The CDR3 runs 11 residues. For the CDR3, the DNA is TGTGCCTGGAGTGGTCAGAATGGCTACACCTTC. This gives the protein CAWSGQNGYTF.

V is TRBV27 and J is TRBJ2-1; 12 bases are shared with TRBD2. The CDR3 runs 15 residues. After removal of 6 bases from V and 2 bases from J, the junction contained 2 bases not matched to a gene. The V gene's germline CDR1 is MNHEY and CDR2 SMNVEV (reference sequence). CDR3 DNA: TGTGCCAGCAGATGGACTAGCGGGACCTACAATGAGCAGTTCTTC. Residues: CASRWTSGTYNEQFF.

This clone was recorded only once. This rearrangement joins TRBV5-1 to TRBJ2-2; 9 bases agree with TRBD2. Trimming removed 3 bases from V and 1 base from J; junction bases left unmatched: 7. CDR1 is SGHRS and CDR2 is YFSETQ in the germline V gene. The CDR3 consists of 17 residues. The CDR3 nucleotides read TGCGCCAGCAGCTCATCCCTGACTAGCGGGAACACCGGGGAGCTGTTTTTT. Translating it yields CASSSSLTSGNTGELFF.

V usage is TRBV19 and J usage is TRBJ2-6; 14 bases line up with TRBD2. J lost 3 bases, V lost 5 bases, and 3 bases had no gene match. Germline CDR1 reads LNHDA; CDR2 reads SQIVND (reference sequence). CDR3 length: 17 residues. Here the CDR3 reads CASSVGLAGGGANVLTF. The CDR3 DNA is TGTGCCAGTAGTGTCGGACTAGCGGGAGGTGGGGCCAACGTCCTGACTTTC. The full variable domain, completed using reference TRBV19 and TRBJ2-6, is DGGITQSPKYLFRKEGQNVTLSCEQNLNHDAMYWYRQDPGQGLRLIYYSQIVNDFQKGDIAEGYSVSREKKESFPLTVTSAQKNPTAFYLCASSVGLAGGGANVLTFGAGSRLTVL.